This T cell receptor (beta chain) was obtained from a study of molecular identifiers for immune sequencing clone quantification. Across the whole study: Naive CD8 cell RNA, from 20,000 or 100,000 cells, was split five ways in replicates, with four sequenced.

Naive CD8 T cells underwent sorting with the CD8+CD4-CCR7+CD45RA+ definition. TCRdb itself ran the PCR reads through MiXCR, one entry per CDR3 protein. In the table there are under 600,000 distinct CDR3 sequences, over 20% of which are singletons. The ends were cut back, 4 bases at V and 6 bases at J, with 9 bases in the middle. This CDR3 region has 12 residues. Germline-derived CDR1 and CDR2 are LGHNT and FRNRAP. V gene TRBV12-5 combines with J gene TRBJ1-2, with D unresolved. The TCR was taken from a human donor in good health. Some libraries in this study had Jurkat cell RNA spiked in. The sequencing sample was made of naive CD8+ T cells from blood, with Jurkat cell RNA spiked in. Subset given: FACS-sorted CD8+CD4-CCR7+CD45RA+ naive T cells. The CDR3 protein is CASGSPVDGYTF. The CDR3 DNA reads TGTGCTAGTGGTTCTCCGGTCGATGGCTACACCTTC.